This T cell receptor beta chain was sequenced during a study of CD8 T cells in Susac syndrome. Random hexamers served to reverse transcribe roughly 0.5 to 1 ug RNA. TCRdb fed the immunoSEQ multiplex PCR reads into MiXCR, producing one record per CDR3 protein. The sample records 210,000 or so distinct CDR3 sequences, 94% being singletons. CDR1 is GTSNPN and CDR2 is SVGIG in the germline V gene (reference sequence). The CDR3 sequence is 13 residues long. Deletions cut 1 base from V and 4 bases from J, with 10 bases between. Sequencing of TCR beta covered CD8+ and CD4+ T cells obtained from blood. The recently defined diagnostic criteria for definite or probable disease were met by the Susac syndrome patients.

The sample was CD4+ T cells from PBMCs. The TCR originated in a human donor with Susac syndrome. This chain uses TRBV30 with TRBJ1-1, with D perhaps matching TRBD1 (6 bases). The CDR3 sequence: CAWSEQGITEAFF. The CDR3, as DNA: TGTGCCTGGAGTGAGCAGGGGATCACTGAAGCTTTCTTT. The full variable domain, rest sourced from reference TRBV30 and TRBJ1-1, is SQTIHQWPATLVQPVGSPLSLECTVEGTSNPNLYWYRQAAGRGLQLLFYSVGIGQISSEVPQNLSASRPQDRQFILSSKKLLLSDSGFYLCAWSEQGITEAFFGQGTRLTVV.